The following is a T cell receptor beta chain sequence with its context. This clone was picked up a small number of times. There is no known antigen for this receptor. The sample holds no much larger clone one base away, and base qualities are not on file. Other DNA sequences in this sample translate to the same CDR3. Receptor libraries were prepared by the immunoSEQ multiplex PCR assay. For the multiplex PCR, a mixture combining 60 forward primers for TCR Vbeta segments and 13 reverse primers for TCR Jbeta segments was used. The CDR3 region of rearranged TCR beta genes was amplified from genomic DNA with a multiplex PCR assay. The Illumina HiSeq System was used to sequence the amplified TCR beta libraries as 87-base-pair reads. Under the source paper's analysis protocol: A later analysis tallied 70 million to 100 million unique TCR beta chains across the 600 to 700 repertoires, and about 12 million of those chains were shared by two or more donors. Raw reads were error-corrected and collapsed into unique sequences by a nearest-neighbor algorithm in which closely related sequences were merged to remove PCR and sequencing errors. CDR3 sequences were aligned to IMGT reference sequences to assign V, D and J gene segments. For a sequence to be retained, a match of at least six nucleotides to both a V gene segment and a J gene segment was required. Rearrangements were called productive when the CDR3 lacked stop codons and stayed in frame with V and J; all others were non-productive. Following IMGT convention, CDR3 was defined as the stretch from the second conserved V-encoded cysteine to the conserved J-encoded phenylalanine. The earlier analysis of about 560 of the donors excluded any sequence lacking an unambiguous match to a single V gene segment. In an earlier analysis of around 590 of the donors, a V segment was called functional when productive rearrangements were above 56.7%, and segregating when the standard deviation between donors exceeded 5%. A statistical classification framework was built for diagnosing cytomegalovirus status from the catalog of TCR beta chain sequences. In a later analysis, TCR nucleotide sequences were compared against IMGT/GENE-DB human TR gene sequences so that V and J genes could be assigned. The TCRdist pipeline was used in a later analysis to assign CDR3 sequences and most-parsimonious VDJ recombination scenarios. In a later analysis, each TCR beta chain was defined by its CDR3 amino acid sequence together with its V-gene family, and reads without a unique V-gene family were excluded. To address suspected cross-contamination and a sequencing artifact, a later analysis removed several hundred highly shared, low-generation-probability nucleotide sequences. In a later analysis, a clonal expansion index for each public chain was calculated from normalized within-repertoire ranks of inferred template counts. In a later analysis, generation probabilities were computed using a VDJ recombination model fitted to out-of-frame rearrangements, and the results were checked against IGoR. In a later analysis, TCR-TCR, TCR-HLA and TCR-CMV co-occurrence was scored with hypergeometric tests, and a repertoire-size bias correction was applied to TCR pairs. A later analysis estimated false discovery rates by permuting HLA or CMV assignments 20 times. A later analysis grouped co-occurring TCRs with DBSCAN, adding TCRdist sequence similarity when clustering within HLA-allele-positive subsets. For co-occurrence clustering, repertoires with fewer than 30,000 or more than 120,000 public chains were excluded, along with four to six repertoires with anomalous nucleotide sharing. TCRdb re-hosts the immuneACCESS table, in-frame sequences only. Its copies lack some clones; in the studies checked, an unresolved V gene accounts for under half of them, and the cause for the rest is not known. The DNA was the basis for D and trimming; V, J and clone size are from that table. In this sample the table shows about 130,000 clones, around 70% of which occur a single time. The ten top clones hold under 8.5% of the sample.

Taken from cysteine to phenylalanine, the CDR3 has 14 residues. The only DNA kept is the CDR3, 42 bases in frame from the first base. Ends trimmed: V by 1 base, J by 4 bases; bases unmatched to a gene: 1. CDR1 LGHNA and CDR2 YSLEER are derived from the germline V gene. The cohort comprised 550 to 700 healthy bone marrow donors. All cohort members were sampled while nominally healthy, although unrecorded immune exposures were likely present. The donor tested CMV seronegative and was one of the 352 seronegative cohort members. Every donor gave a peripheral blood sample, and the peripheral blood mononuclear cells from that sample were used for TCR beta sequencing. The Qiagen DNeasy Blood Extraction Kit was used to extract genomic DNA from the blood cell samples. These data belong to a study of cytomegalovirus exposure and HLA in healthy donors (dated by TCRdb to 2016 to 2017). With respect to the entire study: In an earlier analysis of 587 of the donors, less than 350 Gb of sequence data and just under 120 million unique TCR beta sequences from about 179 million T cells were reported. Approximately 300 gigabases of sequencing data and roughly 80 million unique TCR sequences made up an early release that covered 500 to 700 HLA-typed donors. Among the roughly 430 genotyped donors, around 81% belonged to the genetic ancestry cluster associated with self-reported Caucasian donors. The study aimed to test whether signatures of past pathogen exposure could be identified by cataloging public T cell receptors. The study profiled the T cell repertoires of 666 subjects by immunosequencing and related them to cytomegalovirus serostatus. A separate validation cohort of roughly 130 different subjects was used in addition to the roughly 670-subject first cohort. To predict cytomegalovirus infection status, the study brought together high-throughput TCR immunosequencing, statistical association of individual TCRs with disease status, and machine learning. To study patterns of TCR occurrence, a later analysis re-analyzed previously published TCR beta repertoires from 666 donors and added high-resolution HLA genotyping. The later analysis used no new phenotypic data to find candidate immune exposures, relying instead on TCR beta sequences and their occurrence across donors. An earlier analysis of 587 of the donors used high-throughput TCR beta sequencing to judge whether each TCR beta V gene segment behaved as functional or pseudogenic. Donor age, sex, ethnicity and CMV serostatus were compiled alongside the repertoire data. A later genetic analysis took genome-wide SNP genotypes for about three fifths of the 666 donors and used that subset as a discovery cohort. All discovery cohort repertoires had been generated on a single sequencing platform. Both class I and class II loci were covered by HLA typing, at four-digit resolution. The number of typed donors differed by locus: roughly 620-630 for A, B, C, DRB1 and DQB1; some 500 for DQA1; about 600 for DPA1; and around 490 for DPB1. Because of strong linkage in the cohort, roughly 5 DR-DQ haplotypes were treated as single units for association and clustering. Among some 410 genotyped donors of the cohort, an average of around 240,000 unique TCR beta nucleotide sequences were sequenced per donor, 15% to 20% of them non-productive.

Results the study describes overall, beyond this receptor: Assigning TCR associations to individual alleles was difficult when HLA alleles, especially DR and DQ, strongly co-occurred. Because counts were too low, approximately 15 rarely observed V segments, including chromosome 9 orphons, were excluded from the earlier analysis of fewer than 650 of the donors. The 87-base-pair reads could not distinguish some IMGT-functional V segments, including TRBV6-2 and TRBV6-3, so those segments were excluded. A later analysis found that most CMV-associated TCR beta chains appeared HLA-restricted, with HLA associations seemingly driven largely by CMV exposure. According to a later analysis, parvovirus B19, influenza, CMV and Epstein-Barr virus appeared linked to several top co-occurrence clusters. While some public TCRs were present in many individuals, most TCR sequences turned up only very rarely across donors. A later genetic analysis associated a missense DCLRE1C variant with V-gene and J-gene trimming of TCR beta chains, and an independent cohort replicated the association. A further reported finding was that TCR beta sequences accurately predicted the HLA-A and HLA-B alleles for most subjects in the first cohort. This cohort had only TCR beta chains sequenced, and the lack of alpha or paired-chain data limited which features could be detected. Because some donors lacked HLA typing at each locus, the association tests relied only on the typed subset. An earlier analysis of approximately 570 of the donors showed that most TCR beta V segments appeared in productive rearrangements either about 87% or about 30% of the time, which broadly matched IMGT annotations. Correlated functional status among segregating V segments might be attributable to linkage disequilibrium, but an unknown experimental factor could not be ruled out. A cluster of highly shared sequence variants was judged likely to be a technical artifact of the sequencing pipeline. The authors suggested that the approach could potentially be generalized to other disease states and immunological phenotypes. A later analysis found that TCR association rates varied across HLA loci, with DRB1 alleles showing the most associated TCRs and HLA-C alleles the fewest. Cytomegalovirus status was reported to be diagnosed by the classifier with high specificity and sensitivity in both the original and validation cohorts. The presence/absence analyses assumed that sequencing depth was roughly uniform across donors, and that assumption may not be true. According to a later genetic analysis, donors in an Asian-associated ancestry cluster had fewer N-insertions in productive TCRs than the approximately 700-donor mean. Immune exposure information for the cohort was limited to CMV serostatus. The study listed 150 to 200 TCR beta chains as associated with cytomegalovirus. Compared with equally common non-associated chains, HLA-associated TCR beta chains in a later analysis were more clonally expanded and had lower generation probabilities. In a later analysis, 15,000 to 20,000 TCR beta sequences were associated with specific HLA alleles at a false discovery rate of 0.05. Three of the identified cytomegalovirus-associated TCR beta chains were confirmed in vitro to be specific for cytomegalovirus antigens.

Sequencing used PBMCs. This receptor was obtained from a male donor in good health and CMV-seronegative. The chain is made from TRBV4-3 and TRBJ2-7, with 10 bases aligning to TRBD1. DNA sequence: TGCGCCAGCAGCCAAGGACAGGGGGCTTACGAGCAGTACTTC. It specifies CASSQGQGAYEQYF.